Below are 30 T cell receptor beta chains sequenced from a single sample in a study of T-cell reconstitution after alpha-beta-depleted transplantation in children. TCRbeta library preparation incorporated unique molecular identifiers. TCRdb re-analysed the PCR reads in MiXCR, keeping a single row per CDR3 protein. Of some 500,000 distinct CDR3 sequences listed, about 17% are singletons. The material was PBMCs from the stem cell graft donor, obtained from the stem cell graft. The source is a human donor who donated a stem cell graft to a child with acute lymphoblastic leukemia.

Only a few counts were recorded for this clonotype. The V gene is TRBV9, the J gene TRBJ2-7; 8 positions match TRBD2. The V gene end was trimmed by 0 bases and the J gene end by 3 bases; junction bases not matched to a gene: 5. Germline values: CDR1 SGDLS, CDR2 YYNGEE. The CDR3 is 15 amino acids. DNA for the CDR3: TGTGCCAGCAGCGTAGCCAGCGGGAGTATCTACGAGCAGTACTTC. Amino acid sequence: CASSVASGSIYEQYF.

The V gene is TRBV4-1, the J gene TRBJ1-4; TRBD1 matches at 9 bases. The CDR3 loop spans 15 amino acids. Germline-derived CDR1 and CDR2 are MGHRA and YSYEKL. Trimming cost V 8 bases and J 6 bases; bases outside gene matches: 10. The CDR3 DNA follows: TGCGCCAGCTCACCAATTCGGACAGGGGATGAAAAACTGTTTTTT. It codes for CASSPIRTGDEKLFF.

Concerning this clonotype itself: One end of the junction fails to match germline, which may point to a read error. The CDR3 coding sequence is TGCAGTGCTACCGGGACAGGCCAGGGAGGGATCTTC. Translation: CSATGTGQGGIF. This chain joins TRBV20-1 and TRBJ2-1; maybe TRBD1 (8 bases). The CDR3 contains 12 residues. Germline V gives CDR1 DFQATT, CDR2 SNEGSKA (reference sequence).

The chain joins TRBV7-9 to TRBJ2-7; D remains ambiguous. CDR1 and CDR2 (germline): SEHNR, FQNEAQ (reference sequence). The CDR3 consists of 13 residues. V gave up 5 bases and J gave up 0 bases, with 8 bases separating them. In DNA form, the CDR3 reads TGTGCCAGCAGCCCGTACTCCTCCTACGAGCAGTACTTC. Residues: CASSPYSSYEQYF. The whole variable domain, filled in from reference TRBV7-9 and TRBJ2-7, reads DTGVSQNPRHKITKRGQNVTFRCDPISEHNRLYWYRQTLGQGPEFLTYFQNEAQLEKSRLLSDRFSAERPKGSFSTLEIQRTEQGDSAMYLCASSPYSSYEQYFGPGTRLTVT.

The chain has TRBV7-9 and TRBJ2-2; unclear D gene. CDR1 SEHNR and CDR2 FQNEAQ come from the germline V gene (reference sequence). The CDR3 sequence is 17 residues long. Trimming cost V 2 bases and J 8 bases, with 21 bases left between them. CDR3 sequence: CASSLINPADLSGELFF. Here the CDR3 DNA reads TGTGCCAGCAGCTTAATAAACCCAGCCGACTTGTCGGGGGAGCTGTTTTTT.

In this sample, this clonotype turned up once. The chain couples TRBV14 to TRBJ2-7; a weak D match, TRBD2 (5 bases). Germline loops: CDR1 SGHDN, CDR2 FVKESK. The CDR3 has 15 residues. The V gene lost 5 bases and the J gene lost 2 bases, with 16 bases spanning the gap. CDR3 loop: CASSLEVGSTYEQYF. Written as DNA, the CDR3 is TGTGCCAGCAGCTTGGAGGTTGGCAGTACCTACGAGCAGTACTTC.

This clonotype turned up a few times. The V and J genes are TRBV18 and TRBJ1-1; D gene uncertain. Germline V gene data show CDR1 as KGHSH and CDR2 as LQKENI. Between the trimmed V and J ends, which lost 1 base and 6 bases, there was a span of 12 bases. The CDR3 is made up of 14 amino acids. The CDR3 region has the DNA TGTGCCAGCTCACCACAACACCTTCGGGCTGAAGCTTTCTTT. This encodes CASSPQHLRAEAFF.

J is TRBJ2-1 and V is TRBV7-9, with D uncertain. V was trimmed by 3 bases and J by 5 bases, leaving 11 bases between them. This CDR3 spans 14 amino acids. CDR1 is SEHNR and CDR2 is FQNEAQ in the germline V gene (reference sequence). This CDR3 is CASSLGRNDNEQFF. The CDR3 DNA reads TGTGCCAGCAGCTTGGGCCGTAACGACAATGAGCAGTTCTTC.

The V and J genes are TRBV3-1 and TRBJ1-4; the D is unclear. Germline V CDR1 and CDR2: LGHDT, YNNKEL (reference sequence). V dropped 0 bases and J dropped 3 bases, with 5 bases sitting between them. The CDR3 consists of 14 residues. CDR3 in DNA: TGTGCCAGCAGCCAAGACCGGTCTAATGAAAAACTGTTTTTT. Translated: CASSQDRSNEKLFF.

The CDR3 sequence: CASSLGVRYTEAFF. The CDR3 nucleotides read TGTGCCAGCAGCTTAGGAGTCAGGTACACTGAAGCTTTCTTT. The genes are TRBV7-9 and TRBJ1-1, with D hard to call. Trimming removed 1 base from V and 3 bases from J, with 9 bases in between. The CDR3 sequence is 14 residues long. Germline CDR1 SEHNR, CDR2 FQNEAQ (reference sequence).

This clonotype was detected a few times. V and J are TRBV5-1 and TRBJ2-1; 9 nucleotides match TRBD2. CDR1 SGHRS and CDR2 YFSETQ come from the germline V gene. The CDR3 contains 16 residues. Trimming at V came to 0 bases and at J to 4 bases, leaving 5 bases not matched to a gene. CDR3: CASSLAAGGLYNEQFF. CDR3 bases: TGCGCCAGCAGCTTGGCAGCGGGAGGTCTTTACAATGAGCAGTTCTTC.

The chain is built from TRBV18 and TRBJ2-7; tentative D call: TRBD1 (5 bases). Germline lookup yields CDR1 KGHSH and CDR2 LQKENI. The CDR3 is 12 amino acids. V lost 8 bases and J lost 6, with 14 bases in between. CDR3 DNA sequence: TGTGCCAGCGACACAGGTTTTGGCGAGCAGTACTTC. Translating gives CASDTGFGEQYF.

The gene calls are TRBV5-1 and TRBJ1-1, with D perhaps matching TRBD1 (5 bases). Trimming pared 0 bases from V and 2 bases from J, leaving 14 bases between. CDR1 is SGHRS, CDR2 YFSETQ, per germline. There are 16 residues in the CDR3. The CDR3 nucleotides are TGCGCCAGCAGCTTGGGTTGGGGGGGACTCAACACTGAAGCTTTCTTT. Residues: CASSLGWGGLNTEAFF.

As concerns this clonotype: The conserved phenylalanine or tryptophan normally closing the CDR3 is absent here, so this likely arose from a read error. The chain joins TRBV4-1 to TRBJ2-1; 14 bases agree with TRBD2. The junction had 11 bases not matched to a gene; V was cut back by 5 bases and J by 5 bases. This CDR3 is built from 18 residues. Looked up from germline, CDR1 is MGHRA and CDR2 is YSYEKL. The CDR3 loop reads CASSSPAGLAGGDNEQFI. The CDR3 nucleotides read TGCGCCAGCAGCTCGCCCGCTGGACTAGCGGGAGGTGACAATGAGCAGTTCATC.

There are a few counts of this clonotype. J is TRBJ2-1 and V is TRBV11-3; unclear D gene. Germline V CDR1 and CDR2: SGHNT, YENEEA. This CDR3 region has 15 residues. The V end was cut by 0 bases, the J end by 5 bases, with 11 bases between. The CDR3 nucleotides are TGTGCCAGCAGCTTAGAGCGTGGACGGCACAATGAGCAGTTCTTC. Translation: CASSLERGRHNEQFF.

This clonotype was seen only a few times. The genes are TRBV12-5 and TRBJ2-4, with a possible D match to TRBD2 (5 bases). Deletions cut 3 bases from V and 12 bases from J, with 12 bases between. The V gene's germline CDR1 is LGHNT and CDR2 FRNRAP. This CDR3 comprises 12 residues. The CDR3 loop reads CASGFAAVNQYF. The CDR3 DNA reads TGTGCTAGTGGTTTTGCAGCGGTGAATCAGTACTTC.

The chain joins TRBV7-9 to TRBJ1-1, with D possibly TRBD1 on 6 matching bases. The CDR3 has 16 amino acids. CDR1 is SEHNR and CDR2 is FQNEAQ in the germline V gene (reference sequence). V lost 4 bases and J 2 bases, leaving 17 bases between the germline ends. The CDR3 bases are TGTGCCAGCAGCTCCCCGGAACAGGGAGGTAACACTGAAGCTTTCTTT. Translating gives CASSSPEQGGNTEAFF.

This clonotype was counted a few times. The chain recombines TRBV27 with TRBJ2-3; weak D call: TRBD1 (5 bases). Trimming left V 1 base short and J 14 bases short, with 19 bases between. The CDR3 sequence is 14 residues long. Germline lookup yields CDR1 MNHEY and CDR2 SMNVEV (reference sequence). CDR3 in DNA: TGTGCCAGCAGTTTATTCTTAGACAGCACCTCCCGGTATTTT. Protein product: CASSLFLDSTSRYF.

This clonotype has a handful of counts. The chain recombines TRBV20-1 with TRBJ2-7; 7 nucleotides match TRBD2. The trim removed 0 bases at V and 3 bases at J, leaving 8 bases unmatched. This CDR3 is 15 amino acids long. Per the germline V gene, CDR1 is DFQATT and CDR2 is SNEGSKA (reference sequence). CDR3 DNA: TGCAGTGCTAGAGAGACGGGCGGGAGTATCTACGAGCAGTACTTC. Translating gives CSARETGGSIYEQYF.

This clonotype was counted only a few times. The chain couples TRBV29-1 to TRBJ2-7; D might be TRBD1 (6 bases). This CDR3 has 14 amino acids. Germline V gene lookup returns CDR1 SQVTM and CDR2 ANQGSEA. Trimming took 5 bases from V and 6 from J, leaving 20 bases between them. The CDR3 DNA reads TGCAGCGTTTTCGAACAGGGCCAGACGGGCGAGCAGTACTTC. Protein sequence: CSVFEQGQTGEQYF.

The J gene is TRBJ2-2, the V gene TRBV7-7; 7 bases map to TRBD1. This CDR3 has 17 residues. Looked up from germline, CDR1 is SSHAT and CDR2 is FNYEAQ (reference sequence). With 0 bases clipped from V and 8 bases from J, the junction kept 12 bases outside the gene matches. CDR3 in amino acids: CASSLAPTGFSTGELFF. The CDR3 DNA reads TGTGCCAGCAGCTTAGCCCCGACAGGGTTCTCTACAGGGGAGCTGTTTTTT.

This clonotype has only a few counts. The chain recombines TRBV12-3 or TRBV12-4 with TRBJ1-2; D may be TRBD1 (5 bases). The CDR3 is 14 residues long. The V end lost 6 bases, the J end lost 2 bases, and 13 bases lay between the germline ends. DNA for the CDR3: TGTGCCAGCAGCACAAGACAGAGCAACTATGGCTACACCTTC. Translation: CASSTRQSNYGYTF.

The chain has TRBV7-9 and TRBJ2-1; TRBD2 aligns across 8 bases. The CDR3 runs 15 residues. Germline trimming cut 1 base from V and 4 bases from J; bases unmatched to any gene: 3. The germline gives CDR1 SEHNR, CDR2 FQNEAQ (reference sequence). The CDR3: CASSLDSGSYNEQFF. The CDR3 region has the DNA TGTGCCAGCAGCTTAGACAGCGGGAGTTACAATGAGCAGTTCTTC.

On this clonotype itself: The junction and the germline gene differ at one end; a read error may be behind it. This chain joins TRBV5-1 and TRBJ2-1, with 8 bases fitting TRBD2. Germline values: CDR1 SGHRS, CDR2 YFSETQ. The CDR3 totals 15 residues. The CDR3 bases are TGCGCCAGCAGCTGGGGACTAGATCCCTATAATGAGCAGTTCTTC. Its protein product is CASSWGLDPYNEQFF.

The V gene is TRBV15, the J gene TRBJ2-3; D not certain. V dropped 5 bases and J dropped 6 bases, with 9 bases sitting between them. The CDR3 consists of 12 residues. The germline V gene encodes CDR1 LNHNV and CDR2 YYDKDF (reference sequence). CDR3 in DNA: TGTGCCACCAGCGGCCTAGGGGATACGCAGTATTTT. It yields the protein CATSGLGDTQYF.

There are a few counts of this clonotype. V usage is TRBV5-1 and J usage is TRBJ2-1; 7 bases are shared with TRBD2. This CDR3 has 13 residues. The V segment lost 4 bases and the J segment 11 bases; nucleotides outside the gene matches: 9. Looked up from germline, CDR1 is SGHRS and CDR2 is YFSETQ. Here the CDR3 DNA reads TGCGCCAGCAGCCCGCTAGCGGAAATACAGCAGTTCTTC. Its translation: CASSPLAEIQQFF.

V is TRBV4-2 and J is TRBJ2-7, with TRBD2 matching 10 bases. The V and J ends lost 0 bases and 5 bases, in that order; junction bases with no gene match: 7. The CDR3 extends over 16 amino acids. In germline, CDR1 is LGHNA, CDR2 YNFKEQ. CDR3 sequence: CASSQEVTSGRDEQYF. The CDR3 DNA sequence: TGTGCCAGCAGCCAAGAAGTGACTAGCGGGCGAGACGAGCAGTACTTC.

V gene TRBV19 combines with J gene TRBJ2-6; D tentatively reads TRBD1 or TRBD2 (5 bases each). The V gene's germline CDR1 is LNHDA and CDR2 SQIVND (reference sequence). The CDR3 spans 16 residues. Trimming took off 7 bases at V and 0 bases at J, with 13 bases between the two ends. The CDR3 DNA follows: TGTGCCAGTACGATGGCAGGGACCTCTGGGGCCAACGTCCTGACTTTC. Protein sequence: CASTMAGTSGANVLTF.

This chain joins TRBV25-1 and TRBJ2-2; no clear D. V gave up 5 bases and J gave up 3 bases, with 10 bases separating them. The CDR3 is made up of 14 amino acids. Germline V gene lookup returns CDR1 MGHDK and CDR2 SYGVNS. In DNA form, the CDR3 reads TGTGCCAGCAGTCCGAACTATCACACCGGGGAGCTGTTTTTT. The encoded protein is CASSPNYHTGELFF.

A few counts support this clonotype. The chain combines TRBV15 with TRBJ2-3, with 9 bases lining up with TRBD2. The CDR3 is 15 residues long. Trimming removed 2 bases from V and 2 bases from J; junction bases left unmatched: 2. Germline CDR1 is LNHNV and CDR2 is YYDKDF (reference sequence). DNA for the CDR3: TGTGCCACCAGCAGACTAGCGGGGACCACAGATACGCAGTATTTT. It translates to CATSRLAGTTDTQYF.